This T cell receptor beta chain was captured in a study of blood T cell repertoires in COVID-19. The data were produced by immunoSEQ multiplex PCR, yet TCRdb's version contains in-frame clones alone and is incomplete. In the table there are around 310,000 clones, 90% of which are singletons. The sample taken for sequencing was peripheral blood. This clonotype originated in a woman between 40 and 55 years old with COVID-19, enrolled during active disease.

The CDR3 DNA reads as TGTGCCAGCAGCTTCCGGGACAGGGGCACCGGGGAGCTGTTTTTT. Amino acid sequence: CASSFRDRGTGELFF. V and J are TRBV9 and TRBJ2-2, with 10 bases lining up with TRBD1. The V segment lost 4 bases and the J segment 4 bases; nucleotides outside the gene matches: 4. Germline V gives CDR1 SGDLS, CDR2 YYNGEE. This CDR3 region has 15 residues. Looking up the rest from reference TRBV9 and TRBJ2-2 gives the full variable domain: DSGVTQTPKHLITATGQRVTLRCSPRSGDLSVYWYQQSLDQGLQFLIQYYNGEERAKGNILERFSAQQFPDLHSELNLSSLELGDSALYFCASSFRDRGTGELFFGEGSRLTVL.